This T cell receptor beta chain was documented in a study of blood T cell repertoires in COVID-19. Study as a whole: Donors in the United States, Italy and Spain gave samples during acute or convalescent COVID-19.

The CDR3 has 14 residues. The V gene end was trimmed by 5 bases and the J gene end by 8 bases; junction bases not matched to a gene: 7. Germline CDR1 reads SGHTA; CDR2 reads FQGTGA. In the authors' workflow: Reference gene primers were amplified, and this amplification served to estimate nucleated cell counts. Sequenced by immunoSEQ multiplex PCR; TCRdb stores in-frame clones only, minus some. From that table come the V and J calls and clone size; the DNA was used to work out D and trimming. The sample has about 110,000 clones; over 75% are singletons. Specimen: peripheral blood. This chain links TRBV7-3 with TRBJ2-1, with 9 nucleotides matching TRBD2. The receptor comes from a woman aged 70-85 years with acute or convalescent COVID-19. CDR3 in DNA: TGTGCCAGCAGCCCTGGACTAGCGTCCGATGAGCAGTTCTTC. Protein product: CASSPGLASDEQFF.